The 25 T cell receptor beta chains presented below share a single source sample, sequenced in a study of cytomegalovirus exposure and HLA in healthy donors. Primers: 60 Vbeta forward and 13 Jbeta reverse. Only in-frame clones appear in the TCRdb table, and some are missing; sequencing was by immunoSEQ multiplex PCR. The data contain 150,000 to 200,000 clones, about 77% of them singletons. The specimen was PBMCs. The source is a woman in her fifties or sixties in good health and CMV-seronegative.

The chain has TRBV2 and TRBJ2-7; 7 nucleotides line up with TRBD1. Germline CDR1 reads SNHLY; CDR2 reads FYNNEI. The CDR3 sequence is 14 residues long. Trimming took 4 bases from V and 3 from J; bases not matched to a gene: 6. The CDR3 DNA reads TGTGCCAGCAGTGTGGGGACAGTTAACTACGAGCAGTACTTC. Translation gives CASSVGTVNYEQYF.

The chain combines TRBV11-3 with TRBJ2-2; D gene ambiguous. Trimming took 6 bases from V and 4 from J, leaving 6 bases between them. This CDR3 has 12 amino acids. Germline V gene data show CDR1 as SGHNT and CDR2 as YENEEA. The CDR3 spells CASRRSTGELFF. The CDR3, as DNA: TGTGCCAGCAGGCGTTCCACCGGGGAGCTGTTTTTT.

This chain joins TRBV7-9 and TRBJ1-1; 9 positions agree with TRBD1. Germline trimming cut 6 bases from V and 5 bases from J; bases unmatched to any gene: 7. This CDR3 is built from 14 residues. Per the germline V gene, CDR1 is SEHNR and CDR2 is FQNEAQ (reference sequence). The CDR3: CASSQTGGVTEAFF. CDR3 coding DNA: TGTGCCAGCAGTCAGACAGGGGGTGTTACTGAAGCTTTCTTT.

This chain uses TRBV7-9 with TRBJ1-2, with TRBD1 as a possible D gene (5 bases). CDR1 is SEHNR and CDR2 is FQNEAQ in the germline V gene (reference sequence). The V end lost 1 base, the J end lost 11 bases, and 14 bases lay between the germline ends. The CDR3 is made up of 13 amino acids. In DNA, the CDR3 is TGTGCCAGCAGCTTAGTCCAGGCTCAGGGATACACCTTC. Encoded protein: CASSLVQAQGYTF.

This chain uses TRBV7-6 with TRBJ1-2; unclear D gene. The CDR3 length is 12 residues. V shed 5 bases and J shed 8 bases, with 12 bases lying between them. Germline loops: CDR1 SGHVS, CDR2 FNYEAQ. The CDR3 loop reads CASSPREGGYTF. In DNA form, the CDR3 reads TGTGCCAGCAGCCCAAGGGAGGGCGGCTACACCTTC.

The chain has TRBV27 and TRBJ1-2, with TRBD1 matching 9 bases. CDR1 and CDR2 from the germline V gene are MNHEY and SMNVEV (reference sequence). This CDR3 contains 14 residues. Trimming cost V 6 bases and J 5 bases; bases outside gene matches: 7. CDR3 protein: CASRGGQGFYGYTF. The CDR3 region has the DNA TGTGCCAGCAGGGGCGGACAGGGGTTTTATGGCTACACCTTC.

This clone was observed once. CDR3 sequence (DNA): TGTGCCAGCAGCTTAGTTCAGGGGGTCCATGAGCAGTTCTTC. Translation gives CASSLVQGVHEQFF. V and J are TRBV7-9 and TRBJ2-1; TRBD1 matches at 7 bases. This CDR3 region has 14 residues. The V gene end was trimmed by 1 base and the J gene end by 8 bases; junction bases not matched to a gene: 5. The germline gives CDR1 SEHNR, CDR2 FQNEAQ (reference sequence).

The J gene is TRBJ2-5, the V gene TRBV5-8, with D maybe TRBD1 (6 bases). V dropped 5 bases and J dropped 5 bases, with 22 bases sitting between them. The germline V gene has CDR1 SGHTS and CDR2 YDEGEE. The CDR3 has 16 residues. The CDR3 sequence is CASSYQEVLGAETQYF. The CDR3 DNA follows: TGTGCCAGCAGTTATCAGGAGGTATTGGGGGCGGAGACCCAGTACTTC. Full variable domain (outside the CDR3, taken from reference TRBV5-8 and TRBJ2-5): EAGVTQSPTHLIKTRGQQATLRCSPISGHTSVYWYQQALGLGLQFLLWYDEGEERNRGNFPPRFSGRQFPNYSSELNVNALELEDSALYLCASSYQEVLGAETQYFGPGTRLLVL.

V usage is TRBV5-1 and J usage is TRBJ2-3; 13 positions agree with TRBD2. The V segment lost 5 bases and the J segment 9 bases; nucleotides outside the gene matches: 6. The CDR3 has 14 residues. Germline lookup yields CDR1 SGHRS and CDR2 YFSETQ. The CDR3 nucleotides read TGCGCCAGCAGGTTTGGACTAGCGGGAGACACGCAGTATTTT. Amino acids: CASRFGLAGDTQYF.

This chain joins TRBV27 and TRBJ1-1, with unresolved D. From germline, CDR1 is MNHEY and CDR2 SMNVEV (reference sequence). CDR3 size: 15 residues. Between the trimmed V and J ends, which lost 0 bases and 5 bases, there was a span of 13 bases. DNA of the CDR3: TGTGCCAGCAGTTTATCGCGGAGGGTGGAGACTGAAGCTTTCTTT. Its translation is CASSLSRRVETEAFF.

The chain is built from TRBV5-1 and TRBJ2-2; 9 nucleotides agree with TRBD1. The CDR3 contains 15 residues. V trimming: 2 bases; J trimming: 7 bases; junction bases outside the gene matches: 6. Germline CDR1 reads SGHRS; CDR2 reads YFSETQ. This CDR3 reads CASSLQGAEGGELFF. The CDR3 DNA follows: TGCGCCAGCAGCTTACAGGGGGCCGAGGGCGGGGAGCTGTTTTTT.

The count of this clone is one. J is TRBJ1-3 and V is TRBV7-2; D remains ambiguous. Trimming stripped 1 base from V and 1 base from J, with 8 bases between. Germline V CDR1 and CDR2: SGHTA, FQGNSA. The CDR3 consists of 15 residues. CDR3 sequence: CASSLVQNSGNTIYF. The CDR3 DNA is TGTGCCAGCAGCTTAGTTCAGAATTCTGGAAACACCATATATTTT.

This clone was observed once. The chain has TRBV11-2 and TRBJ2-7; 7 nucleotides match TRBD2. J gave up 2 bases and V 1 base, and 5 bases lay outside the gene matches. The CDR3 loop spans 15 amino acids. CDR1 and CDR2 from the germline V gene are SGHAT and FQNNGV. This CDR3 reads CASSLVASGTYEQYF. As DNA, the CDR3 is TGTGCCAGCAGCTTAGTTGCTAGCGGAACCTACGAGCAGTACTTC.

This clone showed up just a few times. This chain links TRBV6-1 with TRBJ2-7; 8 nucleotides match TRBD1. Germline V gives CDR1 MNHNS, CDR2 SASEGT. CDR3 length: 16 residues. Trimming cost V 4 bases and J 1 base; bases outside gene matches: 9. CDR3 sequence (DNA): TGTGCCAGCAGTGCAAGCGACGGGACAGGATCCTACGAGCAGTACTTC. Amino acid sequence: CASSASDGTGSYEQYF.

V is TRBV19 and J is TRBJ1-3, with D perhaps TRBD1 (5 bases). Between the trimmed V and J ends, which lost 3 bases and 1 base, there was a span of 7 bases. CDR1 is LNHDA, CDR2 SQIVND, per germline (reference sequence). The CDR3 runs to 14 residues. CDR3 loop: CASSIPGSGNTIYF. The CDR3 DNA sequence: TGTGCCAGTAGTATCCCAGGGTCTGGAAACACCATATATTTT.

V is TRBV2 and J is TRBJ2-5, with 9 bases that match TRBD2. This CDR3 contains 15 residues. Unmatched junction bases numbered 8, after V lost 5 bases and J lost 4 bases. The V gene's germline CDR1 is SNHLY and CDR2 FYNNEI. CDR3 sequence reads: CASSLQAGGRETQYF. CDR3 bases: TGTGCCAGCAGTCTGCAAGCGGGAGGACGAGAGACCCAGTACTTC.

The chain employs TRBV10-2 and TRBJ2-1; TRBD2 is a possible D gene (5 bases). The germline CDR1 and CDR2 sequences are WSHSY and SAAADI. The germline V and J ends were trimmed by 3 bases and 6 bases, with 6 bases remaining between them. The CDR3 has 12 residues. CDR3 nucleotides: TGCGCCAGCAGTGACCGGGGCAATGAGCAGTTCTTC. It encodes CASSDRGNEQFF.

CDR3 nucleotide sequence: TGTGCCAGTAGAGGGGACTTCTACAATGAGCAGTTCTTC. The encoded protein is CASRGDFYNEQFF. The chain employs TRBV19 and TRBJ2-1; tentative D call: TRBD2 (6 bases). This CDR3 spans 13 amino acids. The germline V gene encodes CDR1 LNHDA and CDR2 SQIVND (reference sequence). V shed 6 bases and J shed 3 bases, with 9 bases lying between them. The complete variable domain, with remaining parts taken from reference TRBV19 and TRBJ2-1, reads DGGITQSPKYLFRKEGQNVTLSCEQNLNHDAMYWYRQDPGQGLRLIYYSQIVNDFQKGDIAEGYSVSREKKESFPLTVTSAQKNPTAFYLCASRGDFYNEQFFGPGTRLTVL.

This clone was counted once. V and J are TRBV25-1 and TRBJ2-1; perhaps TRBD1 as D (6 bases). The CDR3 runs 14 residues. Per the germline V gene, CDR1 is MGHDK and CDR2 is SYGVNS. Deletions cut 3 bases from V and 9 bases from J, with 15 bases between. CDR3 amino acids: CASSDYRESSEQFF. CDR3 coding DNA: TGTGCCAGCAGTGATTACAGGGAATCTAGTGAGCAGTTCTTC.

The chain couples TRBV11-3 to TRBJ2-3; 10 nucleotides match TRBD2. In germline, CDR1 is SGHNT, CDR2 YENEEA. The CDR3 length is 17 residues. V shed 5 bases and J 5 bases; nucleotides not matched to a gene: 13. The CDR3: CASSPGKGTSDLDTQYF. DNA for the CDR3: TGTGCCAGCAGCCCCGGTAAGGGGACTAGCGACCTAGATACGCAGTATTTT.

The chain uses TRBV6-5 and TRBJ1-2, with TRBD1 identical over 7 bases. J lost 6 bases, V lost 4 bases, and 11 bases had no gene match. The CDR3 covers 15 residues. Germline CDR1 MNHEY, CDR2 SVGAGI. CDR3 nucleotides: TGTGCCAGCAGTTCCCACACTGAGACAGGGAATGGCTACACCTTC. This gives the protein CASSSHTETGNGYTF.

This clone is a singleton in its sample. The chain is built from TRBV18 and TRBJ2-1, with D maybe TRBD2 (6 bases). Looked up from germline, CDR1 is KGHSH and CDR2 is LQKENI. The CDR3 contains 14 residues. Trimming pared 2 bases from V and 14 bases from J, leaving 19 bases between. The CDR3 here is CASSPTGLLRVEFF. CDR3 bases: TGTGCCAGCTCACCAACCGGACTACTTAGAGTGGAGTTCTTC.

This clone has a handful of counts. V is TRBV7-2 and J is TRBJ2-2, with unresolved D. Germline CDR1 SGHTA, CDR2 FQGNSA. The CDR3 covers 13 residues. Trimming took 3 bases from V and 6 from J, leaving 8 bases between them. Here the CDR3 DNA reads TGTGCCAGCAGCTTCGCTGGAGCCGGGGAGCTGTTTTTT. Protein sequence: CASSFAGAGELFF.

The chain carries TRBV10-2 and TRBJ1-1; D is possibly TRBD1 (5 bases). CDR1 and CDR2 from the germline V gene are WSHSY and SAAADI. The length of the CDR3 is 15 residues. The ends were cut back, 0 bases at V and 1 base at J, with 9 bases in the middle. The DNA of the CDR3 is TGCGCCAGCAGTGAGTCGGTTACAGGGAACACTGAAGCTTTCTTT. The encoded protein is CASSESVTGNTEAFF.

This clone was observed once. CDR3 coding DNA: TGTGCCAGCAGGGACCGGGACACCACCAATCAGCCCCAGCATTTT. This codes for CASRDRDTTNQPQHF. The chain couples TRBV27 to TRBJ1-5, with D possibly TRBD1 on 6 matching bases. The germline V gene encodes CDR1 MNHEY and CDR2 SMNVEV (reference sequence). This CDR3 has 15 amino acids. Trimming removed 6 bases at V and 3 bases at J, with 15 bases between.